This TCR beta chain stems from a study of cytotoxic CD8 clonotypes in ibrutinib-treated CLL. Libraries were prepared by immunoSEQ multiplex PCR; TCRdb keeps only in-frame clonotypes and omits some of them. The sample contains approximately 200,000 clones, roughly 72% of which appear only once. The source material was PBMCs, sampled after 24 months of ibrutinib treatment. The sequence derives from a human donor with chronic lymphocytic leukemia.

CDR3 nucleotides: TGTGCCAGCAGCCCAGGACAGGGGGCAACAGATACGCAGTATTTT. It yields the protein CASSPGQGATDTQYF. This chain links TRBV7-7 with TRBJ2-3, with 11 bases aligning to TRBD1. CDR3 length: 15 amino acids. V shed 5 bases, J shed 3 bases, and the junction held 4 bases outside the gene matches. Germline CDR1 SSHAT, CDR2 FNYEAQ (reference sequence).